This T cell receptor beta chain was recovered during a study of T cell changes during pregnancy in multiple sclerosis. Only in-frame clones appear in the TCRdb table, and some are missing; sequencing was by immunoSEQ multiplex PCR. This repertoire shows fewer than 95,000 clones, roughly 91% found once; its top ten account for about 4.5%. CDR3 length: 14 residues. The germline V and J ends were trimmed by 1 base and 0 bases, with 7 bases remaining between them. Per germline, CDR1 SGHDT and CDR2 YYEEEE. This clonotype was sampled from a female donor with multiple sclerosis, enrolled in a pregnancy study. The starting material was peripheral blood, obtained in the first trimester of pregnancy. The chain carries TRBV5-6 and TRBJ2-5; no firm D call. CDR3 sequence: CASSLMTYQETQYF. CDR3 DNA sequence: TGTGCCAGCAGCTTGATGACATACCAAGAGACCCAGTACTTC.